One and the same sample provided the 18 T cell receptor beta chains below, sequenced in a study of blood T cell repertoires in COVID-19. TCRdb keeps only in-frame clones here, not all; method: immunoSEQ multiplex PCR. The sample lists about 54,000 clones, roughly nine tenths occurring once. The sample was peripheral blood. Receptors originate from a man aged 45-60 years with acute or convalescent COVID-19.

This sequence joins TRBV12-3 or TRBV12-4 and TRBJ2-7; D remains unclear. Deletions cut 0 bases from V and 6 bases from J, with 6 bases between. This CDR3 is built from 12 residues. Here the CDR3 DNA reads TGTGCCAGCAGTTTAGCTGGGCCCGAGCAGTACTTC. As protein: CASSLAGPEQYF.

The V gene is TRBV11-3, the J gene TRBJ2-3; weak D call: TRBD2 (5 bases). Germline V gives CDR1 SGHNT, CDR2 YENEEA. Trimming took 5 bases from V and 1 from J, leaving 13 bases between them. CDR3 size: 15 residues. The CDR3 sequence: CASSTAVSGTDTQYF. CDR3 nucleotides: TGTGCCAGCAGCACAGCGGTCTCTGGCACAGATACGCAGTATTTT.

This chain's CDR3 is CASSSLTGGNYEQYF. CDR3 in DNA: TGTGCCAGCAGTTCCCTCACAGGGGGCAACTACGAGCAGTACTTC. The V call is TRBV28, the J call TRBJ2-7, with 9 positions matching TRBD1. The trim removed 4 bases at V and 3 bases at J, leaving 7 bases unmatched. In germline, CDR1 is MDHEN, CDR2 SYDVKM. The CDR3 spans 15 residues.

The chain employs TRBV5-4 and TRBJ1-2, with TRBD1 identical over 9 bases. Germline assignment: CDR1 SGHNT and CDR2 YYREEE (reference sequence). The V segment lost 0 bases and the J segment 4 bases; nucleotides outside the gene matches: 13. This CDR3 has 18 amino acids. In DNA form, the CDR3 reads TGTGCCAGCAGCTTGGGCCGACAGGGGGTCCGTCCTCGCTATGGCTACACCTTC. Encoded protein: CASSLGRQGVRPRYGYTF.

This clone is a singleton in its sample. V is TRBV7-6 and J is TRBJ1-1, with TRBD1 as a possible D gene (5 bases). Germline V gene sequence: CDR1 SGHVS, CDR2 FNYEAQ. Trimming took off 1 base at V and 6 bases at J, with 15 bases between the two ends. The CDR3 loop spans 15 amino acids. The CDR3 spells CASSLVVGQGAEAFF. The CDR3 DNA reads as TGTGCCAGCAGCTTAGTGGTTGGGCAGGGTGCTGAAGCTTTCTTT.

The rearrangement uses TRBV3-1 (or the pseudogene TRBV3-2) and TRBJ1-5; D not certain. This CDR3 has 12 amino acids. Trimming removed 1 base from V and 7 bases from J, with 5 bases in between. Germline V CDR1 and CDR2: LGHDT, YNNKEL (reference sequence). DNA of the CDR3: TGTGCCAGCAGCCAAGGCGAGCAGCCCCAGCATTTT. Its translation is CASSQGEQPQHF.

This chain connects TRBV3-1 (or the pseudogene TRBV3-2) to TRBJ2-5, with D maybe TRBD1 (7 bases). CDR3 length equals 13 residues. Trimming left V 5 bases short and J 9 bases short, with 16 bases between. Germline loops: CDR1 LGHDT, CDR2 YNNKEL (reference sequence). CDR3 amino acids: CASSVRGASAQYF. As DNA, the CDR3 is TGTGCCAGCAGCGTCAGGGGGGCTTCGGCCCAGTACTTC.

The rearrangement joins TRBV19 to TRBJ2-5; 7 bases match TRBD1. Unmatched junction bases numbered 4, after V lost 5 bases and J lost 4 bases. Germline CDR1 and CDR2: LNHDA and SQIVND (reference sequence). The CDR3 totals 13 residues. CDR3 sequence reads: CASSDRAPETQYF. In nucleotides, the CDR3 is TGTGCCAGTAGTGACAGGGCTCCAGAGACCCAGTACTTC.

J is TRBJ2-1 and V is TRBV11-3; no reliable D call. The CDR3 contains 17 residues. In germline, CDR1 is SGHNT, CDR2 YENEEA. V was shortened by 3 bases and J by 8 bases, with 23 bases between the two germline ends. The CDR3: CASSFERGMMGRYEQFF. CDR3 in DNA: TGTGCCAGCAGCTTTGAACGAGGTATGATGGGTCGGTATGAGCAGTTCTTC.

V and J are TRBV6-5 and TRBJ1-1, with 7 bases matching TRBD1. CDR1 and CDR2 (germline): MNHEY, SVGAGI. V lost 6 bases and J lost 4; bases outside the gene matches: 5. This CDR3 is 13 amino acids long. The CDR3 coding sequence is TGTGCCAGCAGGCGCGGGACAGCCACTGAAGCTTTCTTT. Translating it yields CASRRGTATEAFF.

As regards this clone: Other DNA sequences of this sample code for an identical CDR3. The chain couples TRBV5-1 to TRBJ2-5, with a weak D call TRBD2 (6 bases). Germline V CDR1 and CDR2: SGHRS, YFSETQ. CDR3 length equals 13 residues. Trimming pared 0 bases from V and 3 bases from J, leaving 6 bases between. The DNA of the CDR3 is TGCGCCAGCAGCTTGGGCGGGAAAGAGACCCAGTACTTC. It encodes CASSLGGKETQYF.

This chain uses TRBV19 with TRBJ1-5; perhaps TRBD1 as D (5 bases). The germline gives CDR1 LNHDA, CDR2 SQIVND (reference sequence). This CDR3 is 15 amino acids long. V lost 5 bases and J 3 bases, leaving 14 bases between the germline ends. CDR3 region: CASSWGIEHNQPQHF. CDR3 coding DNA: TGTGCCAGTAGTTGGGGCATTGAACACAATCAGCCCCAGCATTTT.

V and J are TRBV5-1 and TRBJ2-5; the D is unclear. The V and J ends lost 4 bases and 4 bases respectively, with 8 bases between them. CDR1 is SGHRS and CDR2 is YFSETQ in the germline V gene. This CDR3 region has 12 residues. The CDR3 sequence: CASSLNRETQYF. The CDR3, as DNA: TGCGCCAGCAGCCTCAACAGAGAGACCCAGTACTTC.

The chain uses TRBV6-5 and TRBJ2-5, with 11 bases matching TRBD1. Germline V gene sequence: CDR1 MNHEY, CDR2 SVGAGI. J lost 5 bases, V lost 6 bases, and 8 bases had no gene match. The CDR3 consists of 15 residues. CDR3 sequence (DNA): TGTGCCAGCAGCGCGTCTGGGACAGGGGGGGAGACCCAGTACTTC. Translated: CASSASGTGGETQYF.

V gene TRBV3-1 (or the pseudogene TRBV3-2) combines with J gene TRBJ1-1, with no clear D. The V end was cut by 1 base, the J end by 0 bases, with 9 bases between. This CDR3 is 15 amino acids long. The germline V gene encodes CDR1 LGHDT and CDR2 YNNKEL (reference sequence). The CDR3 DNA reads TGTGCCAGCAGCCAAGGGGCCGACATGAACACTGAAGCTTTCTTT. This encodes CASSQGADMNTEAFF.

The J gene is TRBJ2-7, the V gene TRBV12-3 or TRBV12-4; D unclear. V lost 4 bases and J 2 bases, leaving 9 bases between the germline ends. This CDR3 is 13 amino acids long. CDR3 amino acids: CASSSRPAYEQYF. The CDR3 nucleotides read TGTGCCAGCAGTTCTCGTCCGGCCTACGAGCAGTACTTC.

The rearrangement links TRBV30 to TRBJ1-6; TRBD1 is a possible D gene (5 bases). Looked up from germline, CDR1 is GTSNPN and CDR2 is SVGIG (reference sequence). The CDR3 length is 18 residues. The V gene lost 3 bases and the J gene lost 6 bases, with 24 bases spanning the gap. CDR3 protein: CAWSGRTPISKPNSPLHF. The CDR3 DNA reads TGTGCCTGGAGCGGCAGGACACCTATATCGAAACCTAATTCACCCCTCCACTTT.

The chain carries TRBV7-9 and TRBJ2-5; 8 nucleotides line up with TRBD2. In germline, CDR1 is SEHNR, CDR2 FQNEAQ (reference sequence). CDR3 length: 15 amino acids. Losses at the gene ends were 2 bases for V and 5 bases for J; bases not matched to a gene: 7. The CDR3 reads CASSLYGGVQETQYF. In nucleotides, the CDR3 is TGTGCCAGCAGCTTATACGGGGGGGTTCAGGAGACCCAGTACTTC.